The rows below give T cell receptor beta chains drawn from one sample of a study of T-cell reconstitution after alpha-beta-depleted transplantation in children. TCRdb reprocessed the PCR reads via MiXCR and lists one record per CDR3 protein. The sample has hundreds of thousands of distinct CDR3 sequences; around a sixth are singletons. Sequenced material: PBMCs, mostly from graft donor cells, taken 360 days after TCRalphabeta/CD19-depleted stem cell transplant. Receptors originate from a male patient aged 2 to 9 who had a stem cell transplant for acute lymphoblastic leukemia, so the T cells may come from the graft donor. CDR3s include the opening cysteine and the closing phenylalanine or tryptophan. D genes are given only for firm matches. For some rows the clone size is stated as once, few or many, or as a class when expanded; others skip it.

few | TRBJ2-3 | . | TRBV29-1 | CSVGRIDTQYF | TGCAGCGTTGGGCGAATAGATACGCAGTATTTT
. | TRBJ2-2 | . | TRBV7-2 | CASSLNGLAGGELFF | TGTGCCAGCAGCTTAAACGGCCTAGCCGGTGGGGAGCTGTTTTTT
. | TRBJ1-2 | TRBD1 | TRBV12-5 | CASGLTGAGANYGYTF | TGTGCTAGTGGTTTGACAGGGGCCGGAGCTAACTATGGCTACACCTTC
. | TRBJ2-3 | . | TRBV12-3/TRBV12-4 | CASSSTPLGTDTQYF | TGTGCCAGCAGTTCGACTCCCCTAGGTACAGATACGCAGTATTTT
few | TRBJ1-1 | TRBD1 | TRBV10-3 | CAISEVSGGRGYTEAFF | TGTGCCATCAGTGAGGTTTCAGGGGGGCGCGGATACACTGAAGCTTTCTTT
many | TRBJ2-3 | . | TRBV12-5 | CASGQSTDTQYF | TGTGCTAGTGGTCAAAGCACAGATACGCAGTATTTT
few | TRBJ2-5 | . | TRBV5-1 | CASSDINGEVTQYF | TGCGCCAGCAGCGATATTAATGGCGAGGTGACCCAGTACTTC
. | TRBJ2-5 | . | TRBV18 | CASSPGVPQETQYF | TGTGCCAGCTCACCAGGGGTCCCCCAAGAGACCCAGTACTTC
few | TRBJ2-1 | . | TRBV12-3/TRBV12-4 | CASRKPGYEQFF | TGTGCCAGCAGAAAACCGGGGTATGAGCAGTTCTTC
. | TRBJ1-5 | TRBD1 | TRBV30 | CAWSTGDQPQHF | TGTGCCTGGAGTACAGGGGATCAGCCCCAGCATTTT
once | TRBJ2-2 | TRBD1 | TRBV6-1 | CASSLRGQVYTGELFF | TGTGCCAGCAGCCTCAGGGGGCAGGTATACACCGGGGAGCTGTTTTTT
few | TRBJ2-7 | TRBD2 | TRBV6-1 | CASRRSAGAYEQYF | TGTGCCAGCAGGCGCTCCGCGGGGGCCTACGAGCAGTACTTC
few | TRBJ1-5 | TRBD1 | TRBV7-8 | CASSLWAGGDSNQPQHF | TGTGCCAGCAGCTTGTGGGCAGGGGGGGATAGCAATCAGCCCCAGCATTTT
few | TRBJ2-2 | TRBD1 | TRBV11-2 | CASSLLAGGNTGELFF | TGTGCCAGCAGCTTATTGGCAGGGGGCAACACCGGGGAGCTGTTTTTT
once | TRBJ2-7 | TRBD1 | TRBV7-9 | CASSLRTGQSSYEQYF | TGTGCCAGCAGCCTCAGGACAGGGCAGAGCTCCTACGAGCAGTACTTC
. | TRBJ2-5 | TRBD2 | TRBV10-3 | CAITPSGVDETQYF | TGTGCCATCACCCCTAGCGGGGTGGATGAGACCCAGTACTTC
. | TRBJ2-1 | . | TRBV2 | CASTIWQGGNNEQFF | TGTGCCAGCACGATCTGGCAGGGGGGAAACAATGAGCAGTTCTTC
many | TRBJ2-1 | TRBD1 | TRBV5-1 | CASSLGQGKEVDNEQFF | TGCGCCAGCAGCTTGGGACAGGGGAAGGAGGTGGACAATGAGCAGTTCTTC
few | TRBJ2-7 | TRBD1 | TRBV5-1 | CASSRLTGSNEQYF | TGCGCCAGCAGCCGTCTGACAGGGAGCAACGAGCAGTACTTC
few | TRBJ2-7 | . | TRBV29-1 | CSVESVGGRREQYF | TGCAGCGTTGAATCTGTTGGGGGGCGCCGGGAGCAGTACTTC
. | TRBJ1-1 | . | TRBV29-1 | CSVGDGWKAFF | TGCAGCGTTGGGGACGGATGGAAAGCTTTCTTT
few | TRBJ2-3 | TRBD2 | TRBV20-1 | CSGKRGADTQYF | TGCAGTGGTAAGCGGGGAGCAGATACGCAGTATTTT
. | TRBJ2-3 | TRBD2 | TRBV12-3/TRBV12-4 | CASTGTSGGGDTQYF | TGTGCCAGCACCGGGACTAGCGGGGGCGGCGATACGCAGTATTTT
. | TRBJ1-5 | . | TRBV12-3/TRBV12-4 | CASSLSGNNKPQHF | TGTGCCAGCAGCCTGTCAGGGAATAATAAGCCCCAGCATTTT
few | TRBJ2-7 | . | TRBV6-2/TRBV6-3 | CASNVAAGDPYEQYF | TGTGCCAGCAACGTAGCGGCAGGGGACCCCTACGAGCAGTACTTC
. | TRBJ2-1 | TRBD2 | TRBV4-2 | CASSHQRGRGGRSYNEQFF | TGTGCCAGCAGCCACCAGAGAGGGCGGGGGGGCCGGTCCTACAATGAGCAGTTCTTC
. | TRBJ2-7 | TRBD2 | TRBV2 | CASTGTSGRGEQYF | TGTGCCAGCACCGGGACTAGCGGGAGAGGGGAGCAGTACTTC
. | TRBJ1-5 | . | TRBV25-1 | CASSELGSGLNQPQHF | TGTGCCAGCAGTGAGCTCGGGTCAGGGCTCAATCAGCCCCAGCATTTT
few | TRBJ2-1 | TRBD2 | TRBV29-1 | CSSQRGDYNEQFF | TGCAGCTCTCAGCGGGGGGACTACAATGAGCAGTTCTTC
few | TRBJ2-2 | TRBD1 | TRBV24-1 | CATSDTGGKDTGELFF | TGTGCCACCAGTGATACAGGGGGGAAGGACACCGGGGAGCTGTTTTTT
few | TRBJ2-1 | TRBD2 | TRBV12-3/TRBV12-4 | CASRLTGTSLYNEQFF | TGTGCCAGCAGACTTACCGGGACTAGCCTTTACAATGAGCAGTTCTTC
. | TRBJ2-1 | TRBD2 | TRBV14 | CASSQVTGLAGGTYNEQFF | TGTGCCAGCAGCCAAGTAACGGGACTAGCGGGGGGGACCTACAATGAGCAGTTCTTC
. | TRBJ2-5 | TRBD2 | TRBV7-8 | CASSTRLAGGDKETQYF | TGTGCCAGCAGCACCCGACTAGCGGGGGGGGATAAAGAGACCCAGTACTTC
. | TRBJ2-1 | TRBD1 | TRBV7-9 | CASSLASTGGYNEQFF | TGTGCCAGCAGCTTAGCGTCCACAGGGGGCTACAATGAGCAGTTCTTC
. | TRBJ2-1 | . | TRBV7-7 | CASSLGGSADEQFF | TGTGCCAGCAGCCTAGGAGGGAGTGCGGATGAGCAGTTCTTC
. | TRBJ2-1 | TRBD2 | TRBV6-2/TRBV6-3 | CASTNPLPGLDGRNEQFF | TGTGCCAGCACCAACCCTCTTCCCGGACTAGACGGAAGGAATGAGCAGTTCTTC